Detailed here is one T cell receptor (beta chain). Original processing methods: Reference gene primer amplification gave estimated nucleated cell counts. The assay was immunoSEQ multiplex PCR, and TCRdb's table has in-frame clones only and misses some. V and J calls and clone size are copied from that table; D and trimming were computed from the DNA. The sample holds about 260,000 clones; 75% to 90% are singletons and the top ten take around 0.87%. This entry belongs to a study of blood T cell repertoires in COVID-19. Study overall: T cells, B-cell-depleted T cells, or PBMCs provided the cDNA or gDNA that served as material.

Germline loops: CDR1 MRHNA, CDR2 SNTAGT. V was clipped by 3 bases and J by 2 bases; unmatched bases: 4. CDR3 length equals 16 residues. The sequenced sample consisted of PBMCs or T cells enriched from blood (not recorded which). This clonotype was sampled from a man aged 50-60 years who had been exposed to COVID-19. The chain carries TRBV6-4 and TRBJ2-2, with 9 bases that match TRBD2. DNA of the CDR3: TGTGCCAGCAGTGAATTTAGCGGGGGAAACACCGGGGAGCTGTTTTTT. Translated, it gives CASSEFSGGNTGELFF.